One T cell receptor beta chain is described in this entry. Its antigen specificity is not known. Base qualities are missing; no much larger clone stands one base away. In the paper's terms, the time point label means: blood from clinic visit 5 months post-surgery; TSC patient then seizure free. The surgery cases that showed the highest brain T cell transcript signatures were chosen for TCR beta chain sequencing of brain tissue, and of blood when it was available. Prior to surgery, the patients had been treated with at least one anti-epileptic drug. The TCR-sequenced patients were children whose drug-resistant epilepsy was caused by tuberous sclerosis complex, focal cortical dysplasia, Rasmussen encephalitis or hemimegalencephaly. Bulk genomic DNA was isolated from unsorted brain tissue and whole blood using the Monarch genomic DNA purification kit. The sample belongs to a study of brain T cells in children with intractable seizures (dated by TCRdb to 2020 to 2023). About the study as a whole: Resected brain tissue from 53 pediatric epilepsy surgery cases was initially screened for immune gene transcripts with a NanoString immunology panel. About 70% of the 12 selected surgery cases also had pre-surgery blood sequenced, which left four cases with brain tissue only.

TCR beta chain sequences were generated from genomic DNA using the immunoSEQ assay. The study's own analysis went as follows. CDR3 sequences that did not begin with the conserved framework cysteine at position 104 were removed manually. To get clonality, the normalized Shannon's Diversity Index was subtracted from one, giving values from 0 (maximal diversity) to 1 (oligoclonal). To check whether a given CDR3 had different frequencies in two samples, for example brain versus blood, chi-squared comparison-of-proportions tests were used. Public clonotypes were found through immuneACCESS searches, while the VDJdb browser was used to judge similarity to known antiviral clonotypes. Not all clones reach the TCRdb copy of this immuneACCESS table, which keeps in-frame sequences only. Checked studies attribute under half of the gap to unresolved V genes and leave the rest unexplained. V and J calls and clone size are copied from that table; D and trimming were computed from the DNA. This sample has 340,000 or so clones in its table, and 93% of those were observed once. 5.7% of the sample comes from the top ten.

The investigation overall reported the following: Because sequencing depth differed between pre- and post-surgery blood, the absence of clones from the pre-surgery sample may reflect undersampling. Viral specificity was inferred solely from CDR3 sequence similarity, and the HCMV serostatus of the patients was not known.

Taken from the germline V gene, the CDR1 and CDR2 loops are SNHLY and FYNNEI. Deletion took 8 bases off V and 1 base off J, with a span of 22 bases between the germline ends. The CDR3 starts with the cysteine, ends with the phenylalanine, and has 17 residues. The DNA shown is the 51-base CDR3, in frame from base 1. Sequenced here: peripheral blood, sampled roughly 5 months after surgery. The chain is made from TRBV2 and TRBJ2-3; the D gene is possibly TRBD2, with 6 bases matching. The sequence came from a boy under two years old with tuberous sclerosis and intractable seizures. The CDR3 has the sequence CASGWDSGYGGTDTQYF. At the DNA level, the sequence is TGTGCCAGCGGATGGGATAGCGGCTACGGAGGCACAGATACGCAGTATTTT.